This T cell receptor beta chain was observed in a study of blood T cell repertoires in COVID-19. Across the study: Whether acute or convalescent, the COVID-19 samples came from the United States, Italy and Spain.

In the original processing: Scientists estimated how many nucleated cells there were by amplifying reference gene primers. Only in-frame clones appear in the TCRdb table, and some are missing; sequencing was by immunoSEQ multiplex PCR. That table furnishes V, J and clone size, whereas the DNA furnished D and trimming. Of about 160,000 clones listed, about four fifths are singletons. The germline gives CDR1 LGHDT, CDR2 YNNKEL (reference sequence). This CDR3 spans 15 amino acids. J was trimmed by 1 base and V by 2 bases; bases with no gene match: 4. The J gene is TRBJ2-5, the V gene TRBV3-1 (or the pseudogene TRBV3-2), with 7 bases aligning to TRBD2. Material: peripheral blood. The clonotype comes from a man aged 65-85 years with acute or convalescent COVID-19. Here the CDR3 reads CASSQTRGIQETQYF. DNA of the CDR3: TGTGCCAGCAGCCAAACGCGGGGGATCCAAGAGACCCAGTACTTC.